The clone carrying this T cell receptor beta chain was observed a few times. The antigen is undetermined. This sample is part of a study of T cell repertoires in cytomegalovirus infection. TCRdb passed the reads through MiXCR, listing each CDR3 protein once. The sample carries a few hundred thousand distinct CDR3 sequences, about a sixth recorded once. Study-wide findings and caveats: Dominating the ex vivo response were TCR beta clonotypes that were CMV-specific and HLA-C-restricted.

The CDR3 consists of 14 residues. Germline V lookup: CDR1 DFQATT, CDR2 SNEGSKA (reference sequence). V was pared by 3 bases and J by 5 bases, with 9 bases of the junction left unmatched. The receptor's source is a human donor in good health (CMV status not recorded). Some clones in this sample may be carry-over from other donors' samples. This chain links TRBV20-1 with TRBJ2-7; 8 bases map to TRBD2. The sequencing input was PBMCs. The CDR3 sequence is CSASVGGAVDEQYF. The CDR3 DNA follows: TGCAGTGCTAGCGTCGGGGGGGCTGTGGACGAGCAGTACTTC.